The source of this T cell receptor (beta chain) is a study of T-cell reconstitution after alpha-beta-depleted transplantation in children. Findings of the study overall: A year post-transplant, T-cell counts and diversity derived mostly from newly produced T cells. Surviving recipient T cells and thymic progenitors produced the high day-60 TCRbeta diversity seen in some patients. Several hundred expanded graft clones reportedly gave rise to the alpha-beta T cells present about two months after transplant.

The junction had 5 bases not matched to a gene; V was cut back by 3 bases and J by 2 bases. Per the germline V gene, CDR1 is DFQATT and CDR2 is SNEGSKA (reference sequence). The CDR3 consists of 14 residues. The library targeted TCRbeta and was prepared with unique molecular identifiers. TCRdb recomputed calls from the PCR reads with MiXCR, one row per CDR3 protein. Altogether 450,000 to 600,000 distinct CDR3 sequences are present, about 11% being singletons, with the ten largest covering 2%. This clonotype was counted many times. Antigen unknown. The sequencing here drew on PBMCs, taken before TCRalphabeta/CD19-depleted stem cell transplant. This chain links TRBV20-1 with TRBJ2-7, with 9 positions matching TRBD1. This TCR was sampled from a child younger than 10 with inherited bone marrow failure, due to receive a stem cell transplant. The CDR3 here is CSARGDREPYEQYF. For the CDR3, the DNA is TGCAGTGCTAGGGGGGACAGGGAGCCCTACGAGCAGTACTTC.